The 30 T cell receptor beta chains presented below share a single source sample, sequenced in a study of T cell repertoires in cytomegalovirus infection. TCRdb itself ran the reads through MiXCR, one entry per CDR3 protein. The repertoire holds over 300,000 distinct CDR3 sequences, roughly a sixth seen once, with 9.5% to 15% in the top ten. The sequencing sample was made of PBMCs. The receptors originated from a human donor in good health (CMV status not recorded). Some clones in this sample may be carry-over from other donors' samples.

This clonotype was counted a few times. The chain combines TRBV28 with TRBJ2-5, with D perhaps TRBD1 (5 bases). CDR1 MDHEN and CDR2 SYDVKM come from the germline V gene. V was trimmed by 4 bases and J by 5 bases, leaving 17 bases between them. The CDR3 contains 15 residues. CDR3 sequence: CASSWETGRLETQYF. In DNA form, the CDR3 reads TGTGCCAGCAGTTGGGAAACAGGTCGACTGGAGACCCAGTACTTC.

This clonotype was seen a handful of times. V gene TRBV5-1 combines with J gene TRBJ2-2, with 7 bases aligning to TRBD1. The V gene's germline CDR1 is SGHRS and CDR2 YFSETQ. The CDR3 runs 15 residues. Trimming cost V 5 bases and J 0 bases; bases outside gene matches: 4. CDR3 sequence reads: CASRRGPTNTGELFF. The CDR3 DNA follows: TGCGCCAGCAGGAGGGGGCCGACGAACACCGGGGAGCTGTTTTTT.

The CDR3 reads CASSFTGGTQTQYF. DNA of the CDR3: TGTGCCAGCAGTTTCACAGGGGGGACCCAGACCCAGTACTTC. The chain carries TRBV6-6 and TRBJ2-5; 8 bases are a match to TRBD1. With 4 bases clipped from V and 6 bases from J, the junction kept 7 bases outside the gene matches. The CDR3 covers 14 residues. CDR1 and CDR2 (germline): MNHNY, SVGAGI (reference sequence).

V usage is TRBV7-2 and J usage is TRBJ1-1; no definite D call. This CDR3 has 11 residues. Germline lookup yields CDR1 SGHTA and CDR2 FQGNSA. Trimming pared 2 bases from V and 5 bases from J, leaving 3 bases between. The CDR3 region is CASSLKTEAFF. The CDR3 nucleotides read TGTGCCAGCAGCTTAAAAACTGAAGCTTTCTTT.

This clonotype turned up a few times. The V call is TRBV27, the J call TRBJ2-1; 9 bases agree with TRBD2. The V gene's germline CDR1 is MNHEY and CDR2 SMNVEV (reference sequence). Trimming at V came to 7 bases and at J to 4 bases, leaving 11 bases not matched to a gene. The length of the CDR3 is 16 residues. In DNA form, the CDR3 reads TGTGCCAGCAAAGGGGCGGGCGGGGGGGCTTACAATGAGCAGTTCTTC. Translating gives CASKGAGGGAYNEQFF.

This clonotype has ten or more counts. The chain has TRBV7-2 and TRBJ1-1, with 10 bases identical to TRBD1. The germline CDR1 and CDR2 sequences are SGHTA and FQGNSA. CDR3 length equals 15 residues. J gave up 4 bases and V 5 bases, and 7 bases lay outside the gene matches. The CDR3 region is CASSVGRTGGTEAFF. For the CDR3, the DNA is TGTGCCAGCAGCGTAGGTCGGACAGGGGGCACTGAAGCTTTCTTT.

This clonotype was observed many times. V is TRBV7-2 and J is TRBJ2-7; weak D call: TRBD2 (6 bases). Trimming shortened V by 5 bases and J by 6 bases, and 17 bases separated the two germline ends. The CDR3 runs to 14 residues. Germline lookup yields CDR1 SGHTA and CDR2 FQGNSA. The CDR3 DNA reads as TGTGCCAGCAGCAGCCCGGGGGAGATCTCCGAGCAGTACTTC. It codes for CASSSPGEISEQYF.

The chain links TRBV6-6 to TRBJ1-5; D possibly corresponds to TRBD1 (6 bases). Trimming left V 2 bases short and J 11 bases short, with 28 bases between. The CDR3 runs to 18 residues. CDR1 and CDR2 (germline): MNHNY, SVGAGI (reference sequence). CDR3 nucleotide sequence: TGTGCCAGCAGTTACGGTTCAGGGGCTCCCTCCCCAATCATCTCCCAGCATTTT. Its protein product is CASSYGSGAPSPIISQHF.

CDR3: CASSSRSRMGYTF. In DNA form, the CDR3 reads TGTGCCAGCAGTTCCCGGTCGAGAATGGGCTACACCTTC. V is TRBV6-6 and J is TRBJ1-2; D is ambiguous. The V end was cut by 4 bases, the J end by 8 bases, with 14 bases between. The CDR3 is 13 residues long. CDR1 MNHNY and CDR2 SVGAGI come from the germline V gene (reference sequence).

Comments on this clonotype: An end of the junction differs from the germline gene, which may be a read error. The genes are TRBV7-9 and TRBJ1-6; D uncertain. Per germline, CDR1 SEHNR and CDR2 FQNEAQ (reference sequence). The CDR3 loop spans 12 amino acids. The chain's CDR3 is CASGRPSSPLRF. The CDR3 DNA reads TGTGCCAGCGGCCGGCCTAGTTCACCCCTCCGCTTT.

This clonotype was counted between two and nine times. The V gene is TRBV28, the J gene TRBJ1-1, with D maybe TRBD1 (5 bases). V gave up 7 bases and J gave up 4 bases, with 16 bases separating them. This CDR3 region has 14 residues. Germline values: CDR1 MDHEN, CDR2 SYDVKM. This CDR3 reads CASTTGGSGTEAFF. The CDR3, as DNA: TGTGCCAGCACCACTGGGGGGAGCGGCACTGAAGCTTTCTTT.

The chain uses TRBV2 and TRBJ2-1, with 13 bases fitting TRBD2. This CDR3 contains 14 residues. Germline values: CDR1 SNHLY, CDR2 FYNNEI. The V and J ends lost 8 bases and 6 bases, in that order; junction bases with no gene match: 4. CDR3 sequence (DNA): TGTGCCAGCCGATGGACTAGCGGGGGCAATGAGCAGTTCTTC. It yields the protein CASRWTSGGNEQFF.

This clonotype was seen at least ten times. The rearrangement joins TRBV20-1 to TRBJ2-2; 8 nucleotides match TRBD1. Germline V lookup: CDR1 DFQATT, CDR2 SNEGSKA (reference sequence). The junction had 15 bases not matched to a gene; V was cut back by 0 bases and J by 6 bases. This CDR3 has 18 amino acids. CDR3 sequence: CSARDSFTRQGIAGELFF. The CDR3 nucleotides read TGCAGTGCTAGAGATTCTTTTACTCGACAGGGGATAGCCGGGGAGCTGTTTTTT.

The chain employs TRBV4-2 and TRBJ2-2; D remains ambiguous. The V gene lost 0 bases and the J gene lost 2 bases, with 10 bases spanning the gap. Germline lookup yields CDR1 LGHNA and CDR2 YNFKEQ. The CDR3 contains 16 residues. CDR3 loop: CASSQETPLNTGELFF. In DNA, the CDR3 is TGTGCCAGCAGCCAAGAGACGCCTCTAAACACCGGGGAGCTGTTTTTT.

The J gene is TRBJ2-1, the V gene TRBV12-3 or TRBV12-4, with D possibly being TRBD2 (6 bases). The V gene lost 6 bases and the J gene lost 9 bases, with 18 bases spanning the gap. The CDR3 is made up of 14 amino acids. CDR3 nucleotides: TGTGCCAGCAGATCGGACGGGTCCGGGGGTGAGCAGTTCTTC. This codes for CASRSDGSGGEQFF.

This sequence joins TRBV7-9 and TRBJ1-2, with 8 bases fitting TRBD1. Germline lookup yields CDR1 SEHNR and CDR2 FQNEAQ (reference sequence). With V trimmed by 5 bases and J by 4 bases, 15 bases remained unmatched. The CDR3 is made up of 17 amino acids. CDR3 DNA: TGTGCCAGCAGCCACCCCCTACAGGGGGGACCATCCTATGGCTACACCTTC. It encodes CASSHPLQGGPSYGYTF.

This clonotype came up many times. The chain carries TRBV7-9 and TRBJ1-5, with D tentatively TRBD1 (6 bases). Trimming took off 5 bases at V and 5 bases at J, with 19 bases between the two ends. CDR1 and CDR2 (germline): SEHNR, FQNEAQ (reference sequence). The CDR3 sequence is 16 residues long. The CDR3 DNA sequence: TGTGCCAGCAGCCCCGGGAGGGGGACTCTCGATCAGCCCCAGCATTTT. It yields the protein CASSPGRGTLDQPQHF.

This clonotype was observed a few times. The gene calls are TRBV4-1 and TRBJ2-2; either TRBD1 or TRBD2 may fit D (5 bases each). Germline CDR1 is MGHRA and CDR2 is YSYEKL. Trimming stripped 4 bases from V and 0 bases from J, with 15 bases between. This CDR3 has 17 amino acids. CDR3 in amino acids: CASSPTPGPPNTGELFF. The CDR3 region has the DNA TGCGCCAGCAGCCCCACTCCGGGGCCACCGAACACCGGGGAGCTGTTTTTT.

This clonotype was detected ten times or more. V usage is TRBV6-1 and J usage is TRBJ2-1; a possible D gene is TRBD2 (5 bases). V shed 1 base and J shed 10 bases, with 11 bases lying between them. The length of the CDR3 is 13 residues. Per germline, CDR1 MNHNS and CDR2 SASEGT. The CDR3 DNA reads TGTGCCAGCAGTGAAGAACGGGGAAGGGAGCAGTTCTTC. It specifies CASSEERGREQFF.

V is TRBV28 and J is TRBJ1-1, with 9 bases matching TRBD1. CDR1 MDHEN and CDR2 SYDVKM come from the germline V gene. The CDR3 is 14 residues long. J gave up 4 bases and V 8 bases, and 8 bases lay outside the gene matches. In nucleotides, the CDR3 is TGTGCCAGCCGTAAACGGGACAGGGTCACTGAAGCTTTCTTT. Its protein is CASRKRDRVTEAFF.

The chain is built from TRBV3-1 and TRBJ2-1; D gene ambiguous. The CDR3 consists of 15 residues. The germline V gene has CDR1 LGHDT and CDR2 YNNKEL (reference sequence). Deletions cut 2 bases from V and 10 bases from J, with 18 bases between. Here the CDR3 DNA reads TGTGCCAGCAGCCAAACGCCTCAAACCGCCTTGGAGCAGTTCTTC. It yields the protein CASSQTPQTALEQFF.

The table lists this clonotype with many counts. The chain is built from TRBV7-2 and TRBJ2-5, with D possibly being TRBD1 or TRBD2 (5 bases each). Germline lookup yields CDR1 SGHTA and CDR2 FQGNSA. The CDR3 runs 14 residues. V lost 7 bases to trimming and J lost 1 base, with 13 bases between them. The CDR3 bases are TGTGCCAGCACTACGGGACGGATCCAAGAGACCCAGTACTTC. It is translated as CASTTGRIQETQYF. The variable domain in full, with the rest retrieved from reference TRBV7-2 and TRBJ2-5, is GAGVSQSPSNKVTEKGKDVELRCDPISGHTALYWYRQSLGQGLEFLIYFQGNSAPDKSGLPSDRFSAERTGGSVSTLTIQRTQQEDSAVYLCASTTGRIQETQYFGPGTRLLVL.

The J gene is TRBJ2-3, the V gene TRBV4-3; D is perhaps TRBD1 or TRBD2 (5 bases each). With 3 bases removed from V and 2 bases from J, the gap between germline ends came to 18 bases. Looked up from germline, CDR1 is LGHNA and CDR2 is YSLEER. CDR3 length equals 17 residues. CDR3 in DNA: TGCGCCAGCAGCCAGGGGGTTTTTGAAGGGCCCACAGATACGCAGTATTTT. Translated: CASSQGVFEGPTDTQYF.

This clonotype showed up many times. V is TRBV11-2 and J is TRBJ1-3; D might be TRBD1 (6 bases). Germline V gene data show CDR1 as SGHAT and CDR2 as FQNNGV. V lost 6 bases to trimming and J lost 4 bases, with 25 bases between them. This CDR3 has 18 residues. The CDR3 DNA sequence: TGTGCCAGCAGTTCATTCAGGAGGGGGGGGCCGGACGGAAACACCATATATTTT. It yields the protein CASSSFRRGGPDGNTIYF.

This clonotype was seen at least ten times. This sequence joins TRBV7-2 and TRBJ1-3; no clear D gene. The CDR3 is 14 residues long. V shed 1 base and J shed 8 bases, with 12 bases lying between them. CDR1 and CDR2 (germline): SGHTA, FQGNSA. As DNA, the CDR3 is TGTGCCAGCAGCTTAGAACCTGGAGAGTACACCATATATTTT. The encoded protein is CASSLEPGEYTIYF.

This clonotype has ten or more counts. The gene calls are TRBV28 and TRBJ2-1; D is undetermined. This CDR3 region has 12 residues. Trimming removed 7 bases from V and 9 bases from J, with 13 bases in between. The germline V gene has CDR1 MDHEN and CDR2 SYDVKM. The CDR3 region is CASTLIGSEQFF. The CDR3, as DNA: TGTGCCAGCACCCTCATAGGCAGTGAGCAGTTCTTC.

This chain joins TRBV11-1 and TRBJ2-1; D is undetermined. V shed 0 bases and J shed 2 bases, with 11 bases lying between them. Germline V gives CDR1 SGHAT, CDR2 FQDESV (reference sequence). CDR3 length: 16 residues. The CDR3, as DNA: TGTGCCAGCAGCTTAGCAAGGCAGATCACCTACAATGAGCAGTTCTTC. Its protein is CASSLARQITYNEQFF.

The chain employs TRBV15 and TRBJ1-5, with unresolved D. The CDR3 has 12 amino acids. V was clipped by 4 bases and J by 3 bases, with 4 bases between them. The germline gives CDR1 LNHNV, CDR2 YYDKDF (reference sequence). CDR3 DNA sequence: TGTGCCACCAGCAAACCCAATCAGCCCCAGCATTTT. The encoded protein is CATSKPNQPQHF.

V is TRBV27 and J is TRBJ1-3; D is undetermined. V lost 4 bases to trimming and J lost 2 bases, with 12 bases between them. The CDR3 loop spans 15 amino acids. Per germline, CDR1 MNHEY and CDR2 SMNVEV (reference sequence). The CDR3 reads CASSSNYPPGNTIYF. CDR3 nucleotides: TGTGCCAGCAGTTCAAATTACCCCCCTGGAAACACCATATATTTT.

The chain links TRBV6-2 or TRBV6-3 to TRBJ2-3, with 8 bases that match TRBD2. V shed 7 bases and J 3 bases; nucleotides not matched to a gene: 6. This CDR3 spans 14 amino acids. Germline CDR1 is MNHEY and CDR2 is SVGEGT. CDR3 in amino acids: CASNPGGPTDTQYF. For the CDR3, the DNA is TGTGCCAGCAATCCGGGGGGGCCAACAGATACGCAGTATTTT.